These T cell receptor beta chains were read from a single sample in a study of Ad26.COV2.S vaccination and SARS-CoV-2 variants. Using immunoSEQ multiplex PCR, the repertoire was profiled, and TCRdb retains in-frame clones only, with some absent. The sample yields about 320,000 clones, almost 90% seen once. This specimen consisted of peripheral blood, obtained in a trial of Ad26.COV2.S vaccine versus placebo. These receptors all come from a person between 18 and 60 years old who received the Ad26.COV2.S COVID-19 vaccine or a placebo. CDR3s include the opening cysteine and the closing phenylalanine or tryptophan. Fields, in order: J gene, V gene, clone size, D gene, CDR3 protein, CDR3 DNA. D genes are given only for firm matches. Some rows mark clone size as missing; the rest say once, few, many or name a class of expanded clone.

TRBJ1-2	TRBV2	-	-	CAISSGVDYGYTF	TGTGCCATCTCATCAGGAGTGGATTATGGCTACACCTTC
TRBJ2-3	TRBV7-9	-	TRBD2	CASSPAAGGPPHTQYF	TGTGCCAGCAGCCCCGCGGCGGGAGGGCCTCCCCATACGCAGTATTTT
TRBJ1-2	TRBV6-6	-	-	CASSYSGAVYGYTF	TGTGCCAGCAGTTACTCAGGCGCAGTCTATGGCTACACCTTC
TRBJ1-1	TRBV12-3/TRBV12-4	-	-	CASSFGGRGEAFF	TGTGCCAGCAGTTTCGGGGGGCGGGGTGAAGCTTTCTTT
TRBJ2-1	TRBV12-3/TRBV12-4	-	-	CASIQGGYNEQFF	TGTGCCAGCATCCAGGGGGGGTACAATGAGCAGTTCTTC
TRBJ2-3	TRBV7-9	-	-	CASTHSSSTDTQYF	TGTGCCAGCACCCACTCCTCTAGCACAGATACGCAGTATTTT
TRBJ2-2	TRBV4-3	-	TRBD1	CASSRLGTGAGELFF	TGCGCCAGCAGCCGCCTTGGGACAGGGGCCGGGGAGCTGTTTTTT
TRBJ2-6	TRBV29-1	-	-	CSVVSDTGANVLTF	TGCAGCGTTGTCTCGGACACAGGGGCCAACGTCCTGACTTTC
TRBJ1-1	TRBV19	-	-	CASDLGGLGGRVRNTEAFF	TGTGCCAGTGACCTCGGTGGCCTGGGTGGCAGGGTTCGGAACACTGAAGCTTTCTTT
TRBJ2-7	TRBV7-9	-	-	CASSLLGGYEQYF	TGTGCCAGCAGCTTACTAGGTGGCTACGAGCAGTACTTC
TRBJ2-3	TRBV6-1	-	-	CASSERAGRTDTQYF	TGTGCCAGCAGTGAAAGGGCAGGGCGAACAGATACGCAGTATTTT
TRBJ2-1	TRBV9	-	TRBD1	CASSALEKAGTVMGNEQFF	TGTGCCAGCAGCGCCTTAGAGAAAGCCGGGACAGTAATGGGGAATGAGCAGTTCTTC
TRBJ2-7	TRBV6-5	-	TRBD1	CASRGPTGGFEQYF	TGTGCCAGCAGGGGGCCCACAGGGGGCTTCGAGCAGTACTTC
TRBJ2-5	TRBV2	-	-	CAIMRELGRGGTQYF	TGTGCCATCATGAGGGAGCTGGGTAGGGGGGGGACCCAGTACTTC
TRBJ1-5	TRBV7-3	-	-	CASSRTGGDQPQHF	TGTGCCAGCAGCCGCACGGGGGGGGATCAGCCCCAGCATTTT
TRBJ2-7	TRBV5-8	-	-	CASSIGQYSSLSYEQYF	TGTGCCAGCAGCATTGGACAGTACTCTTCCCTCTCCTACGAGCAGTACTTC
TRBJ1-6	TRBV18	-	-	CASSRISGSYNSPLHF	TGTGCCAGCTCCCGTATATCGGGGTCCTATAATTCACCCCTCCACTTT
TRBJ2-5	TRBV2	once	-	CASSAYYTGSGETQYF	TGTGCCAGCAGCGCTTATTATACAGGGTCGGGGGAGACCCAGTACTTC